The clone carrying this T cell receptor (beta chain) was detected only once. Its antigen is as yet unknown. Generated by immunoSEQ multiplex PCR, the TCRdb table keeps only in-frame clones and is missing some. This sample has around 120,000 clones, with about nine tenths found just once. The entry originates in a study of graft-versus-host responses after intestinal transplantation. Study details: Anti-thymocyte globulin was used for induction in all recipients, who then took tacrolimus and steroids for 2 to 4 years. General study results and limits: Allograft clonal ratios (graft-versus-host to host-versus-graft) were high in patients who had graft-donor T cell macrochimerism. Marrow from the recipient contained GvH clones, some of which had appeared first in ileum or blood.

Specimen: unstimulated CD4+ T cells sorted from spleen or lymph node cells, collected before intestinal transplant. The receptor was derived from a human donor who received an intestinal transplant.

The CDR3 nucleotides read TGTGCCAGCAGCCAAGATGGGAAGTCTAGCGGGACTTTACCAGATACGCAGTATTTT. Amino acid sequence: CASSQDGKSSGTLPDTQYF. V and J are TRBV4-2 and TRBJ2-3; TRBD2 matches 9 bases. Germline values: CDR1 LGHNA, CDR2 YNFKEQ. V shed 0 bases and J 4 bases; nucleotides not matched to a gene: 14. The CDR3 runs 19 residues.